This T cell receptor (beta chain) was captured in a study of T cells in Graves' hyperthyroidism and ophthalmopathy (dated by TCRdb to between 2017 and 2020). Some background on the complete study: Peripheral blood samples were taken at initial diagnosis, before any treatment was given. The paper describes TCR Vbeta CDR3 sequencing of about 140 peripheral blood samples, made up of about 41 ophthalmopathy patients, around 73 hyperthyroidism patients and 17 progressor patients. Following sampling, methimazole starting at 30 mg daily was given to hyperthyroidism patients, and high-dose intravenous methylprednisolone was given to ophthalmopathy patients. The study also compared thyroid tissue and blood T-cell repertoires from more than 5 Graves' hyperthyroidism patients. The 80 to 100 discovery patients were randomly divided into training and test sets at a 7:3 ratio. An independent validation cohort of about 20 hyperthyroidism patients and approximately 15 patients who later progressed to ophthalmopathy tested prospective prediction of ophthalmopathy. To identify TCR V-J signatures that set the groups apart, the researchers used a discovery cohort of 90 to 100 patients, made up of 40 to 45 with Graves' ophthalmopathy and 57 with stable Graves' hyperthyroidism. Overall results and qualifications from the work: In cross-validation, a model built on a 13 V-J signature told ophthalmopathy apart from stable hyperthyroidism with approximately 90% sensitivity and roughly 82% specificity, and in testing the same model reached 80%/75%. Sample size was not statistically predetermined, and blinding of investigators to group allocation was not performed. In validation, the model predicted progression to ophthalmopathy with 55% to 71% sensitivity and 72% to 85% specificity, a median of approximately 6.5 months before onset. Most expanded thyroid clonotypes (frequency above 0.001) were also found in blood, which suggests that blood repertoires may mirror thyroid immune responses.

Amplification of TCR beta CDR3 regions was carried out from RNA transcripts. For the first round of RT-PCR on the TCR CDR3, the HTBI primer set was used together with the Qiagen OneStep RT-PCR kit. A second multiplex PCR round built the libraries, followed by size selection and purification. Libraries were sequenced paired-end with 100 bp reads on an Illumina HiSeq2000. The original methods were these. SOAPnuke was used to process the raw data, with reads discarded if the reads contained adapters or uncalled bases, had a mean Phred below 15, or lacked an exact constant-primer or identifier match. COPE v1.2.5 was used to merge high-quality paired reads, and clonotypes were defined as unique nucleotide sequences. MiTCR v1.1 was used to align the clonotypes against IMGT TRBV, TRBD and TRBJ reference segments. Analysis was restricted to V-J combinations with a frequency above 0.0001, which covered about 99% of repertoires. The TCS score was defined as F50 (clonal expansion) divided by E x V (chaos), with BLOSUM62-based TCRdist calculated between CDR3 peptides within each V-J. Welch's t-statistics and random forest reduced roughly 530 V-J features to under 15, which were used in a naive Bayes classifier (R e1071). Using fastp at Q25 and MiXCR, TCRdb reprocessed the public reads and kept productive beta chains. Each record represents a unique CDR3 protein, reported with the most common genes and DNA among its rows. The authors' filters were not applied to this entry. For this sample the table gives hundreds of thousands of distinct CDR3 sequences, of which 15% to 20% were detected only once. The top ten clonotypes cover roughly 47% of the sample.

After removal of 4 bases from V and 6 bases from J, the junction retains 10 bases not matched to a gene. The germline V gene encodes CDR1 SGHAT and CDR2 FQNNGV. Measured from the cysteine to the phenylalanine, the CDR3 is 16 residues long. Only the CDR3 region is kept as DNA, spanning 48 bases read in frame from base 1. This clonotype was observed many times. Its antigen specificity is not known. The record has no base qualities; no much larger clone is one base away. In the ophthalmopathy patients, disease was moderately to severely active, with a Clinical Activity Score of 3 or more, a NOSPECS grade of 4 or more, and a duration of less than 3 months. The study excluded patients with uncontrolled infections, other autoimmune diseases, pregnancy or lactation. Diagnoses were established on the basis of clinical symptoms, serum thyroxine and TRAb, thyroid ultrasound, and orbital computed tomography. PBMCs were isolated from approximately 10 ml of fresh peripheral blood by Ficoll-Paque density gradient centrifugation. Total RNA was extracted with Trizol reagent, and quality was checked on an Agilent 2100 Bioanalyzer.

This receptor was identified in a man aged 40-55 years with Graves' ophthalmopathy. This chain joins TRBV11-2 to TRBJ2-3, and 10 junction bases match TRBD2. Specimen: blood. The DNA sequence reads TGTGCCAGCAGCTCCCATGTTAGCGGGAGGAGGGATACGCAGTATTTT. It translates as CASSSHVSGRRDTQYF.